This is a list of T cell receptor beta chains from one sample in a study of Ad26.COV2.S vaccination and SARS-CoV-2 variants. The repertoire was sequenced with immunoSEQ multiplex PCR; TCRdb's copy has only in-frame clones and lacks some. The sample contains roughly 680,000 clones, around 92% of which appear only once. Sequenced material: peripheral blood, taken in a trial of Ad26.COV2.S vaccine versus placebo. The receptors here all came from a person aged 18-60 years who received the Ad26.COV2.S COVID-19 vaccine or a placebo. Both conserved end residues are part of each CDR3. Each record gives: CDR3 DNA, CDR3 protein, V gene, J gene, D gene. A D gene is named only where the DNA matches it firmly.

TGTGCCAGCAGCCCGGGACACTTTTTACGTGAGCAGTACTTC	CASSPGHFLREQYF	TRBV2	TRBJ2-7	-
TGTGCCAGCAGCCTATGGCGGGATTCTGCAGATACGCAGTATTTT	CASSLWRDSADTQYF	TRBV5-6	TRBJ2-3	-
TGTGCTAGTGGTTTCATGACCAGCAGCGGCAATGAGCAGTTCTTC	CASGFMTSSGNEQFF	TRBV12-5	TRBJ2-1	-
TGTGCCAGCAGTGAACTGGCGTTGTGGGAGACCCAGTACTTC	CASSELALWETQYF	TRBV2	TRBJ2-5	-
TGTGCCAGCAGCCAAGCAATCACGGGGGTCAGTGACTACGAGCAGTACTTC	CASSQAITGVSDYEQYF	TRBV3-1/TRBV3-2	TRBJ2-7	-
TGTGCCAGCAGCTTGGGTCAGCTTGCCAACACTGAAGCTTTCTTT	CASSLGQLANTEAFF	TRBV5-5	TRBJ1-1	-
TGTGCCAGCAGCTTAGTGGGGGCTGGCACTGAAGCTTTCTTT	CASSLVGAGTEAFF	TRBV11-2	TRBJ1-1	-
TGTGCCAGCAGCACAGGGGGCGGCACTGAAGCTTTCTTT	CASSTGGGTEAFF	TRBV25-1	TRBJ1-1	TRBD1
TGTGCCTGGAGTAGGGGGAACTATAATTCACCCCTCCACTTT	CAWSRGNYNSPLHF	TRBV30	TRBJ1-6	-
TGTGCCAGTAGTGGGACAGCCACCGCCGACACTGAAGCTTTCTTT	CASSGTATADTEAFF	TRBV19	TRBJ1-1	TRBD1